These T cell receptor beta chains were read from a single sample in a study of cytomegalovirus exposure and HLA in healthy donors. Here immunoSEQ multiplex PCR was the method, and the copy in TCRdb shows in-frame clones only, minus some. The data show around 150,000 clones, with roughly 79% seen just once and 2.8% held by the top ten. Sequenced: PBMCs. The receptors come from a male donor in good health and CMV-seronegative. The CDR3 runs from the conserved cysteine through the conserved F or W. The D gene is left open where the match is weak. Not all rows give a size; the values are once, few, many and, for expanded clones, a class.

cdr3_length	v_call	j_call	clone_size	d_call	cdr3_aa	cdr3_nt
14	TRBV5-1	TRBJ1-5	NA	NA	CVSSLESPGQPQHF	TGCGTCAGCAGCTTGGAATCCCCGGGTCAGCCCCAGCATTTT
20	TRBV5-1	TRBJ2-2	NA	TRBD1	CASSLGASARGFPNTGELFF	TGCGCCAGCAGCTTGGGAGCATCGGCCAGGGGGTTTCCGAACACCGGGGAGCTGTTTTTT
14	TRBV7-9	TRBJ2-2	NA	NA	CARPSGGHTGELFF	TGTGCCAGACCGTCAGGGGGGCACACCGGGGAGCTGTTTTTT
14	TRBV5-1	TRBJ1-6	NA	NA	CASSLTGPNSPLHF	TGCGCCAGCAGCTTGACAGGCCCTAATTCACCCCTCCACTTT
14	TRBV13	TRBJ2-1	NA	TRBD2	CASSLPGLAGEQFF	TGTGCCAGCAGCCTACCTGGACTAGCTGGAGAGCAGTTCTTC
20	TRBV13	TRBJ2-6	NA	TRBD2	CASNEGTSDTFRSGANVLTF	TGTGCCAGCAACGAAGGGACTAGCGATACATTCCGCTCTGGGGCCAACGTCCTGACTTTC
15	TRBV7-9	TRBJ2-4	few	NA	CASSLAAGGNVIQYF	TGTGCCAGCAGCTTAGCGGCAGGGGGGAACGTCATTCAGTACTTC
11	TRBV2	TRBJ2-5	NA	NA	CASYREETQYF	TGTGCCAGTTACAGGGAAGAGACCCAGTACTTC
15	TRBV6-5	TRBJ1-1	NA	TRBD1	CASSYRDRGNTEAFF	TGTGCCAGCAGTTATCGGGACAGGGGGAACACTGAAGCTTTCTTT
18	TRBV5-1	TRBJ1-2	once	NA	CASSLVGGRRGSSYGYTF	TGCGCCAGCAGCTTAGTTGGGGGACGCCGGGGGAGTAGCTATGGCTACACCTTC
15	TRBV5-6	TRBJ2-5	few	TRBD2	CASSLGTSGRETQYF	TGTGCCAGCAGCTTGGGCACTAGCGGGAGAGAGACCCAGTACTTC
19	TRBV28	TRBJ2-3	few	NA	CASSTPGWIGTQTTDTQYF	TGTGCCAGCAGTACACCGGGGTGGATTGGAACCCAGACCACAGATACGCAGTATTTT
15	TRBV7-2	TRBJ2-7	NA	NA	CASSLVGQSSYEQYF	TGTGCCAGCAGCTTAGTCGGACAGAGCTCCTACGAGCAGTACTTC
19	TRBV7-8	TRBJ2-6	NA	NA	CASSPKFWRVDSGANVLTF	TGTGCCAGCAGCCCAAAATTTTGGAGGGTCGACTCTGGGGCCAACGTCCTGACTTTC
13	TRBV6-6	TRBJ1-2	NA	TRBD1	CASSPGTAIVYTF	TGTGCCAGCAGTCCCGGGACAGCTATAGTCTACACCTTC
13	TRBV2	TRBJ2-7	NA	TRBD1	CASSGQGAYEQYF	TGTGCCAGCAGCGGTCAGGGGGCCTACGAGCAGTACTTC
14	TRBV29-1	TRBJ1-4	NA	TRBD1	CSVAITRDRGKLFF	TGCAGCGTTGCGATTACGAGGGACAGGGGAAAACTGTTTTTT
16	TRBV6-5	TRBJ2-5	once	NA	CASSYSKQGVKETQYF	TGTGCCAGCAGTTACTCAAAACAGGGAGTCAAAGAGACCCAGTACTTC